The table lists the clone carrying this T cell receptor beta chain with a count of one. The sample is drawn from a study of cytomegalovirus exposure and HLA in healthy donors. The CDR3 contains 12 residues. V lost 8 bases and J 0 bases, leaving 8 bases between the germline ends. Germline CDR1 is SEHNR and CDR2 is FQNEAQ (reference sequence). Primers for the PCR totalled 60 Vbeta and 13 Jbeta. The method was immunoSEQ multiplex PCR; TCRdb's version includes in-frame clones alone and lacks a portion of them. Here the sample spans 150,000 to 200,000 clones, more than 75% being singletons. What was sequenced was PBMCs. This chain joins TRBV7-9 and TRBJ2-7; D possibly corresponds to TRBD1 (6 bases). This sequence was found in a woman aged 45 to 65 in good health and CMV-seronegative. The CDR3 here is CASARGSYEQYF. As DNA, the CDR3 is TGTGCCAGCGCCAGGGGCTCCTACGAGCAGTACTTC.